The 24 T cell receptor beta chains in this list originate from one sample, sequenced in a study of Ad26.COV2.S vaccination and SARS-CoV-2 variants. Profiling relied on immunoSEQ multiplex PCR, and the TCRdb table lists in-frame clones only, not all of them. The profile shows some 400,000 clones, approximately 89% of them singletons. Treatment of the sample: 15 to 20 received Ad26.COV2.S at low or high dose, single or two shots; roughly five received placebo; per-sample allocation not given. Collection of samples fell on day 63 after the first vaccine or placebo injection. The material was peripheral blood, obtained in a trial of Ad26.COV2.S vaccine versus placebo. All receptors come from a person between 18 and 59 years old who received the Ad26.COV2.S COVID-19 vaccine or a placebo.

V usage is TRBV18 and J usage is TRBJ2-4; no clear D gene. This CDR3 comprises 15 residues. Germline CDR1 and CDR2: KGHSH and LQKENI. V lost 4 bases and J lost 0, with 10 bases in between. The CDR3, as DNA: TGTGCCAGCTCACTGGAATCCCTAGCCAAAAACATTCAGTACTTC. Residues: CASSLESLAKNIQYF.

J is TRBJ1-5 and V is TRBV28, with 12 bases fitting TRBD1. Germline V gene lookup returns CDR1 MDHEN and CDR2 SYDVKM. Trimming cost V 6 bases and J 2 bases; bases outside gene matches: 8. The CDR3 covers 17 residues. CDR3 in DNA: TGTGCCAGCAGAAGGGACAGGGGGCCTTCGCGCAATCAGCCCCAGCATTTT. It encodes CASRRDRGPSRNQPQHF.

The genes are TRBV6-5 and TRBJ1-2, with unresolved D. The germline gives CDR1 MNHEY, CDR2 SVGAGI. The CDR3 contains 12 residues. The ends were cut back, 5 bases at V and 1 base at J, with 5 bases in the middle. CDR3 region: CASSPVNYGYTF. In nucleotides, the CDR3 is TGTGCCAGCAGTCCTGTTAACTATGGCTACACCTTC.

The chain uses TRBV5-1 and TRBJ2-3; D unresolved. CDR3 length: 13 residues. CDR1 and CDR2 (germline): SGHRS, YFSETQ. Trimming removed 4 bases at V and 0 bases at J, with 6 bases between. In DNA form, the CDR3 reads TGCGCCAGCAGCCTCCTAAGCACAGATACGCAGTATTTT. Translated: CASSLLSTDTQYF.

J is TRBJ2-6 and V is TRBV19, with 7 nucleotides matching TRBD1. The CDR3 sequence is 16 residues long. CDR1 and CDR2 from the germline V gene are LNHDA and SQIVND (reference sequence). V was pared by 5 bases and J by 0 bases, with 4 bases of the junction left unmatched. The chain's CDR3 is CASSGQVSSGANVLTF. Written as DNA, the CDR3 is TGTGCCAGTAGTGGACAGGTAAGCTCTGGGGCCAACGTCCTGACTTTC.

As DNA, the CDR3 is TGTGCCAGCAGTTTCAACTTCTACGAGCAGTACTTC. This sequence encodes CASSFNFYEQYF. This sequence joins TRBV28 and TRBJ2-7; the D is unclear. The CDR3 extends over 12 amino acids. Trimming stripped 3 bases from V and 3 bases from J, with 6 bases between. Germline values: CDR1 MDHEN, CDR2 SYDVKM.

The rearrangement joins TRBV4-2 to TRBJ1-2; TRBD1 is a possible D gene (6 bases). The germline V gene has CDR1 LGHNA and CDR2 YNFKEQ. The germline V and J ends were trimmed by 3 bases and 7 bases, with 15 bases remaining between them. The CDR3 has 14 amino acids. Here the CDR3 DNA reads TGTGCCAGCAGCCACGTCGGAGACAGGTCTGGCTACACCTTC. Amino acid sequence: CASSHVGDRSGYTF.

The V call is TRBV7-3, the J call TRBJ1-1; a weak D match, TRBD1 (6 bases). Trimming pared 3 bases from V and 0 bases from J, leaving 17 bases between. CDR3 length: 17 amino acids. The germline gives CDR1 SGHTA, CDR2 FQGTGA. CDR3 amino acids: CASSFTGGGTLNTEAFF. Written as DNA, the CDR3 is TGTGCCAGCAGCTTCACTGGAGGGGGGACTTTGAACACTGAAGCTTTCTTT.

The chain couples TRBV9 to TRBJ2-1; the match to TRBD2 covers 7 bases. V gave up 3 bases and J gave up 6 bases; unmatched junction bases: 15. The CDR3 runs to 17 residues. Germline V gene lookup returns CDR1 SGDLS and CDR2 YYNGEE. CDR3 residues: CASSAPGGGIPSNEQFF. Here the CDR3 DNA reads TGTGCCAGCAGCGCCCCGGGGGGTGGAATTCCTAGCAATGAGCAGTTCTTC.

Of note for this clone: At one of its ends the junction is not consistent with the germline gene, which may arise from a read error. This chain connects TRBV11-1 to TRBJ2-4, with 8 bases fitting TRBD1. Germline values: CDR1 SGHAT, CDR2 FQDESV (reference sequence). CDR3 length: 16 residues. Here the CDR3 DNA reads TGTGCCAGCAGCTTAGGGACAGGGCCCCCGGTAAACAATCAGTACTTC. Its translation is CASSLGTGPPVNNQYF.

The rearrangement uses TRBV4-1 and TRBJ1-1; D is ambiguous. The CDR3 length is 13 residues. V lost 1 base to trimming and J lost 1 base, with 4 bases between them. Germline CDR1 and CDR2: MGHRA and YSYEKL. The CDR3 region is CASSQGPNTEAFF. CDR3 sequence (DNA): TGCGCCAGCAGCCAAGGACCGAACACTGAAGCTTTCTTT.

The chain has TRBV30 and TRBJ1-1; no reliable D call. V lost 3 bases and J lost 7, with 9 bases in between. In germline, CDR1 is GTSNPN, CDR2 SVGIG (reference sequence). The CDR3 runs to 11 residues. The CDR3 here is CAWRIGYEAFF. CDR3 sequence (DNA): TGTGCCTGGAGAATTGGGTATGAAGCTTTCTTT.

V and J are TRBV7-6 and TRBJ2-7, with a tentative D call TRBD1 (7 bases). Looked up from germline, CDR1 is SGHVS and CDR2 is FNYEAQ. CDR3 length: 14 amino acids. V gave up 5 bases and J gave up 5 bases, with 16 bases separating them. Here the CDR3 DNA reads TGTGCCAGCAGCCGGAACCCAGGGGGGCACGAGCAGTACTTC. This sequence encodes CASSRNPGGHEQYF. Using reference TRBV7-6 and TRBJ2-7 for the parts outside the CDR3, the full variable domain is GAGVSQSPRYKVTKRGQDVALRCDPISGHVSLYWYRQALGQGPEFLTYFNYEAQQDKSGLPNDRFSAERPEGSISTLTIQRTEQRDSAMYRCASSRNPGGHEQYFGPGTRLTVT.

The CDR3 coding sequence is TGTGCCAGCAGCCATGGACTAGCGGGTGAGCAGTTCTTC. This sequence encodes CASSHGLAGEQFF. This rearrangement joins TRBV7-2 to TRBJ2-1, with 11 nucleotides matching TRBD2. Germline V gene data show CDR1 as SGHTA and CDR2 as FQGNSA. The CDR3 has 13 amino acids. Losses at the gene ends were 5 bases for V and 9 bases for J; bases not matched to a gene: 3.

The chain carries TRBV14 and TRBJ1-2, with D unclear. V was trimmed by 0 bases and J by 8 bases, leaving 10 bases between them. This CDR3 is built from 13 residues. Germline values: CDR1 SGHDN, CDR2 FVKESK. CDR3: CASSQDFAGGYTF. CDR3 in DNA: TGTGCCAGCAGCCAAGATTTCGCAGGAGGCTACACCTTC.

The rearrangement joins TRBV7-2 to TRBJ2-1; D not certain. This CDR3 has 13 amino acids. CDR1 and CDR2 (germline): SGHTA, FQGNSA. Trimming cost V 4 bases and J 6 bases, with 10 bases left between them. The CDR3: CASSSTFSNEQFF. CDR3 sequence (DNA): TGTGCCAGCAGCTCAACCTTTAGCAATGAGCAGTTCTTC.

As DNA, the CDR3 is TGCGCCAGCAGCGAAGGCGACAGGGTACACGAGCAGTACTTC. The encoded protein is CASSEGDRVHEQYF. This chain links TRBV5-1 with TRBJ2-7, with 7 bases lining up with TRBD1. The CDR3 runs 14 residues. The germline V gene has CDR1 SGHRS and CDR2 YFSETQ. J gave up 5 bases and V 4 bases, and 9 bases lay outside the gene matches.

With regard to this clone: The sample holds other DNA sequences that translate to the same CDR3. The rearrangement links TRBV19 to TRBJ1-1; 7 bases line up with TRBD1. This CDR3 has 13 amino acids. CDR1 is LNHDA, CDR2 SQIVND, per germline (reference sequence). Losses at the gene ends were 9 bases for V and 0 bases for J; bases not matched to a gene: 4. The CDR3 sequence is CASRDRLNTEAFF. Here the CDR3 DNA reads TGTGCCAGCCGGGACAGACTGAACACTGAAGCTTTCTTT.

V usage is TRBV28 and J usage is TRBJ1-6; D is unclear. V was cut by 7 bases and J by 7 bases, with 20 bases left in between. The CDR3 sequence is 16 residues long. Germline CDR1 MDHEN, CDR2 SYDVKM. In nucleotides, the CDR3 is TGTGCCAGCAAATATACCCTGTTTGGTGGGAATTCACCCCTCCACTTT. Translation: CASKYTLFGGNSPLHF.

V is TRBV9 and J is TRBJ2-1; the D gene is possibly TRBD2 (5 bases). The CDR3 consists of 15 residues. V dropped 0 bases and J dropped 5 bases, with 12 bases sitting between them. CDR1 and CDR2 (germline): SGDLS, YYNGEE. The CDR3 loop is CASSVGRVSNNEQFF. For the CDR3, the DNA is TGTGCCAGCAGCGTAGGGCGGGTGAGCAACAATGAGCAGTTCTTC.

This chain joins TRBV3-1 (or the pseudogene TRBV3-2) and TRBJ1-5, with D possibly being TRBD1 (5 bases). This CDR3 has 13 amino acids. Germline CDR1 and CDR2: LGHDT and YNNKEL (reference sequence). Trimming pared 8 bases from V and 4 bases from J, leaving 12 bases between. The CDR3 region is CASAGGGNQPQHF. The DNA of the CDR3 is TGTGCCAGCGCTGGGGGGGGGAATCAGCCCCAGCATTTT.

The CDR3 spells CASSWSGVDYEQYF. The DNA of the CDR3 is TGTGCCAGCAGTTGGTCAGGAGTAGACTACGAGCAGTACTTC. V usage is TRBV28 and J usage is TRBJ2-7; no clear D. Germline CDR1 reads MDHEN; CDR2 reads SYDVKM. The CDR3 covers 14 residues. The germline V and J ends were trimmed by 4 bases and 3 bases, with 13 bases remaining between them.

The chain carries TRBV20-1 and TRBJ2-4; 9 bases are a match to TRBD2. Germline V lookup: CDR1 DFQATT, CDR2 SNEGSKA (reference sequence). CDR3 size: 16 residues. V lost 3 bases, J lost 3 bases, and 9 bases stayed unmatched. CDR3 residues: CSASIATSGYKNIQYF. In DNA, the CDR3 is TGCAGTGCTAGTATCGCGACTAGCGGATACAAAAACATTCAGTACTTC.

The chain joins TRBV27 to TRBJ1-2; a weak D match, TRBD1 (5 bases). The germline V and J ends were trimmed by 5 bases and 3 bases, with 13 bases remaining between them. The CDR3 contains 14 residues. CDR1 is MNHEY, CDR2 SMNVEV, per germline (reference sequence). DNA for the CDR3: TGTGCCAGCAGTCACAGACAGTCCCACTATGGCTACACCTTC. The encoded protein is CASSHRQSHYGYTF.